The next 12 T cell receptor beta chains were all read from a single sample in a study of cytomegalovirus exposure and HLA in healthy donors. It was with 60 Vbeta and 13 Jbeta primers that the PCR ran. Profiling relied on immunoSEQ multiplex PCR, and the TCRdb table lists in-frame clones only, not all of them. Of about 150,000 clones listed, 65% to 85% were seen once; the top ten hold 1.5%. Sequences were obtained from PBMCs. These receptors were taken from a woman between 18 and 30 years old in good health and CMV-seronegative.

This clone is a singleton in its sample. The rearrangement uses TRBV7-9 and TRBJ1-1; 7 nucleotides match TRBD1. The ends lost 5 bases at V and 3 bases at J; junction bases unmatched: 6. The CDR3 totals 14 residues. The germline V gene encodes CDR1 SEHNR and CDR2 FQNEAQ (reference sequence). The CDR3 reads CASSIPQGDTEAFF. CDR3 nucleotide sequence: TGTGCCAGCAGCATACCTCAGGGGGACACTGAAGCTTTCTTT. The whole variable domain, remainder taken from reference TRBV7-9 and TRBJ1-1, is DTGVSQNPRHKITKRGQNVTFRCDPISEHNRLYWYRQTLGQGPEFLTYFQNEAQLEKSRLLSDRFSAERPKGSFSTLEIQRTEQGDSAMYLCASSIPQGDTEAFFGQGTRLTVV.

This clone showed up just once. V gene TRBV6-1 combines with J gene TRBJ1-2, with 12 bases fitting TRBD1. Per the germline V gene, CDR1 is MNHNS and CDR2 is SASEGT. The CDR3 is made up of 15 amino acids. V shed 6 bases, J shed 8 bases, and the junction held 10 bases outside the gene matches. The CDR3 is CASRPPGQGAVGYTF. The CDR3 DNA reads as TGTGCCAGCAGGCCCCCGGGACAGGGGGCGGTGGGCTACACCTTC.

The V gene is TRBV6-1, the J gene TRBJ2-2; the match to TRBD2 covers 8 bases. The CDR3 runs 15 residues. Germline CDR1 is MNHNS and CDR2 is SASEGT. V lost 8 bases, J lost 7 bases, and 12 bases stayed unmatched. The CDR3 nucleotides are TGTGCCAGCGAGTGGACGACTAGCGTGGGCGGGGAGCTGTTTTTT. This encodes CASEWTTSVGGELFF.

This sequence joins TRBV5-1 and TRBJ2-6; D is possibly TRBD2 (6 bases). Germline assignment: CDR1 SGHRS and CDR2 YFSETQ. CDR3 length: 18 residues. Trimming shortened V by 4 bases and J by 2 bases, and 19 bases separated the two germline ends. This CDR3 reads CASSLMGNRRAGANVLTF. CDR3 DNA sequence: TGCGCCAGCAGCCTGATGGGAAACAGGAGGGCTGGGGCCAACGTCCTGACTTTC.

The V gene is TRBV28, the J gene TRBJ1-1; D may be TRBD1 (5 bases). The V end was cut by 4 bases, the J end by 5 bases, with 14 bases between. The germline CDR1 and CDR2 sequences are MDHEN and SYDVKM. The CDR3 consists of 14 residues. CDR3 coding DNA: TGTGCCAGCAGTTGGCAGGGAAGTAAGACTGAAGCTTTCTTT. Amino acid sequence: CASSWQGSKTEAFF.

The chain couples TRBV30 to TRBJ2-7; tentatively, D is TRBD1 (6 bases). The length of the CDR3 is 13 residues. The V end was cut by 5 bases, the J end by 4 bases, with 15 bases between. CDR1 and CDR2 (germline): GTSNPN, SVGIG (reference sequence). CDR3 coding DNA: TGTGCCTGGCAGAGGACAGAGAATTACGAGCAGTACTTC. Translation gives CAWQRTENYEQYF.

This clone was recorded only once. The chain is built from TRBV11-2 and TRBJ1-6; possibly TRBD1 for D (6 bases). V was pared by 2 bases and J by 5 bases, with 13 bases between. CDR3 length: 16 residues. From germline, CDR1 is SGHAT and CDR2 FQNNGV. DNA for the CDR3: TGTGCCAGCAGCTTAAGCTTTACAGGGAATAATTCACCCCTCCACTTT. Its translation: CASSLSFTGNNSPLHF.

V gene TRBV28 combines with J gene TRBJ2-7, with D tentatively TRBD2 (6 bases). CDR1 is MDHEN and CDR2 is SYDVKM in the germline V gene. This CDR3 spans 12 amino acids. Deletions cut 3 bases from V and 7 bases from J, with 10 bases between. CDR3 protein: CASSFMGREQYF. As DNA, the CDR3 is TGTGCCAGCAGTTTCATGGGGAGGGAGCAGTACTTC.

The V call is TRBV30, the J call TRBJ2-3, with 9 bases identical to TRBD2. Trimming removed 0 bases from V and 0 bases from J; junction bases left unmatched: 10. The length of the CDR3 is 18 residues. Germline V lookup: CDR1 GTSNPN, CDR2 SVGIG (reference sequence). The CDR3, as DNA: TGTGCCTGGAGTGTAATGTTAGCGGGGGCCTCTAGCACAGATACGCAGTATTTT. Its protein product is CAWSVMLAGASSTDTQYF.

V is TRBV5-1 and J is TRBJ2-3; D gene unclear. The CDR3 totals 14 residues. Trimming removed 0 bases from V and 3 bases from J, with 8 bases in between. Germline lookup yields CDR1 SGHRS and CDR2 YFSETQ. CDR3 DNA sequence: TGCGCCAGCAGCTTGGGTTCTGTGACAGATACGCAGTATTTT. Translation: CASSLGSVTDTQYF.

This chain joins TRBV11-3 and TRBJ2-3; the D is unclear. From germline, CDR1 is SGHNT and CDR2 YENEEA. CDR3 length: 12 amino acids. Deletions cut 3 bases from V and 6 bases from J, with 7 bases between. The CDR3 region has the DNA TGTGCCAGCAGCTTTTCGTCTGATACGCAGTATTTT. This encodes CASSFSSDTQYF.

The chain links TRBV29-1 to TRBJ1-2; D perhaps matches TRBD1 (6 bases). The germline V gene has CDR1 SQVTM and CDR2 ANQGSEA. V was shortened by 6 bases and J by 4 bases, with 15 bases between the two germline ends. The CDR3 runs 13 residues. CDR3 region: CSVLGGVRYGYTF. The DNA of the CDR3 is TGCAGCGTCCTAGGGGGAGTCCGCTATGGCTACACCTTC.